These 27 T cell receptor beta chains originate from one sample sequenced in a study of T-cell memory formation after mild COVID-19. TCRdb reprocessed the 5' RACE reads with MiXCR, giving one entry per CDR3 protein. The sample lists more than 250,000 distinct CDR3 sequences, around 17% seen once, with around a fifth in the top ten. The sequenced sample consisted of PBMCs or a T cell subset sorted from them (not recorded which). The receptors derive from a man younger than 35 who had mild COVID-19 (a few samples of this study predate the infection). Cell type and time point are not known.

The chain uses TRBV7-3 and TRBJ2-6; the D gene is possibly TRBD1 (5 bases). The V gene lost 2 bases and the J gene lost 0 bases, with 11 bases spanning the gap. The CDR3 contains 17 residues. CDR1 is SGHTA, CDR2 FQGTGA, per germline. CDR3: CASSLGAFNSGANVLTF. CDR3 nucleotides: TGTGCCAGCAGCTTAGGGGCATTCAACTCTGGGGCCAACGTCCTGACTTTC.

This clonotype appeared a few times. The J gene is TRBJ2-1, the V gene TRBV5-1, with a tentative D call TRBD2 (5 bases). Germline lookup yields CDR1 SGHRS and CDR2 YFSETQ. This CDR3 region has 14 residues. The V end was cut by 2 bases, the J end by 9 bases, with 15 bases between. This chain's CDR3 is CASSLVRGSGEQFF. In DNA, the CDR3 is TGCGCCAGCAGCTTAGTCCGGGGAAGCGGTGAGCAGTTCTTC.

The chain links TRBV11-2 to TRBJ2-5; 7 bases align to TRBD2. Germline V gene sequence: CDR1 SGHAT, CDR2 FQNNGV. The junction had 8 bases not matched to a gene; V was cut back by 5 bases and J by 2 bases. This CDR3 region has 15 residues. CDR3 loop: CASSPSWGGQETQYF. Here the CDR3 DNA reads TGTGCCAGCAGCCCCTCCTGGGGGGGGCAAGAGACCCAGTACTTC.

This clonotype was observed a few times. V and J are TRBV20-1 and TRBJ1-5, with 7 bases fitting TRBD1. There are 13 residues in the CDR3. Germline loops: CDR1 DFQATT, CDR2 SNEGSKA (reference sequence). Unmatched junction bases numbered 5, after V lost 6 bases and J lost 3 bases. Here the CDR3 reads CSAGTDPNQPQHF. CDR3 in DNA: TGCAGTGCCGGGACAGATCCCAATCAGCCCCAGCATTTT.

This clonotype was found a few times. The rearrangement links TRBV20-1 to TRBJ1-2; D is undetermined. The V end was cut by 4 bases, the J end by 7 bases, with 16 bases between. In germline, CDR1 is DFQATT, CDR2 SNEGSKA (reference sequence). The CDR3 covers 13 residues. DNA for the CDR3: TGCAGTGCTAACGGTCCGGCCCGAGCTGGCTACACCTTC. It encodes CSANGPARAGYTF.

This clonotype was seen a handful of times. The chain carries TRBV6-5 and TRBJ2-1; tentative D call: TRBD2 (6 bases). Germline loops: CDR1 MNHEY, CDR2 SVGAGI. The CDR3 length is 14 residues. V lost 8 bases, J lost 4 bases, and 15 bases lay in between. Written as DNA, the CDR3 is TGTGCCAGCTCCTACGGGGGTCGGTACAATGAGCAGTTCTTC. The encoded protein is CASSYGGRYNEQFF.

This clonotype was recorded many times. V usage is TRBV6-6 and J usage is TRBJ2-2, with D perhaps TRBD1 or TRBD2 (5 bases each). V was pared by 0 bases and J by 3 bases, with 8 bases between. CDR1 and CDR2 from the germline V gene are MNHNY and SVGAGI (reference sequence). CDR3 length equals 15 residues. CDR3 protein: CASSYSPGHTGELFF. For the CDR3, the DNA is TGTGCCAGCAGTTACTCGCCGGGGCACACCGGGGAGCTGTTTTTT.

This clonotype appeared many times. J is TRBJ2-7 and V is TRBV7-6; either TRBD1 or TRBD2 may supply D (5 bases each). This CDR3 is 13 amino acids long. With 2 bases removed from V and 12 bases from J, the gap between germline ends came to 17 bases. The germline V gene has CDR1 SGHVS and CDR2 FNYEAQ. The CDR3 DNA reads TGTGCCAGCAGCTTAATAGGGGAGACGGATTTGTACGTC. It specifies CASSLIGETDLYV.

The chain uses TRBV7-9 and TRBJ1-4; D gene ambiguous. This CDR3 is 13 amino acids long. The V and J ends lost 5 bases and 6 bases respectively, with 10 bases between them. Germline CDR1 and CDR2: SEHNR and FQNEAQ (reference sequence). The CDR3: CASSPEPDEKLFF. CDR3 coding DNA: TGTGCCAGCAGCCCCGAGCCGGATGAAAAACTGTTTTTT. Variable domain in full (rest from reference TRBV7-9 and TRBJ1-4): DTGVSQNPRHKITKRGQNVTFRCDPISEHNRLYWYRQTLGQGPEFLTYFQNEAQLEKSRLLSDRFSAERPKGSFSTLEIQRTEQGDSAMYLCASSPEPDEKLFFGSGTQLSVL.

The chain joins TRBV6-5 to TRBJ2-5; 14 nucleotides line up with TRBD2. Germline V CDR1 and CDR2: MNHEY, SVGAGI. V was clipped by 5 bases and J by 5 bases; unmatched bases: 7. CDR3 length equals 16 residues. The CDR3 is CASSRTSGGPAETQYF. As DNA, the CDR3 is TGTGCCAGCAGTCGGACTAGCGGGGGGCCGGCTGAGACCCAGTACTTC.

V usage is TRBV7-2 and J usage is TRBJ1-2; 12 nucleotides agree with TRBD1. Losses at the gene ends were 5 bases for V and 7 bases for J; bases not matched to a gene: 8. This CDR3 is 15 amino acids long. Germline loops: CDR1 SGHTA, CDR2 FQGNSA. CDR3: CASSPVGTGGFGYTF. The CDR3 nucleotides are TGTGCCAGCAGCCCAGTCGGGACAGGGGGCTTTGGCTACACCTTC.

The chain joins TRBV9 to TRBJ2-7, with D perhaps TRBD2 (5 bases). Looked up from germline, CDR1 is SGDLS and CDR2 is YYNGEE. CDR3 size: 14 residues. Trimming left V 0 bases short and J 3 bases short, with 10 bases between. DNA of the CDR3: TGTGCCAGCAGCGTAGCAGCCGGGGACTACGAGCAGTACTTC. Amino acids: CASSVAAGDYEQYF. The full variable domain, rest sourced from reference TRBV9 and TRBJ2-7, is DSGVTQTPKHLITATGQRVTLRCSPRSGDLSVYWYQQSLDQGLQFLIQYYNGEERAKGNILERFSAQQFPDLHSELNLSSLELGDSALYFCASSVAAGDYEQYFGPGTRLTVT.

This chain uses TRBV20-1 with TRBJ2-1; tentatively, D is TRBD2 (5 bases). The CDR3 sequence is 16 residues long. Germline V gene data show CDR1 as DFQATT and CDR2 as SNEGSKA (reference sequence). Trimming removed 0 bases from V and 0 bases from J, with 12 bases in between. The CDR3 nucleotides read TGCAGTGCTAGAGAGAGGGCAGCGAGCTCCTACAATGAGCAGTTCTTC. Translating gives CSARERAASSYNEQFF.

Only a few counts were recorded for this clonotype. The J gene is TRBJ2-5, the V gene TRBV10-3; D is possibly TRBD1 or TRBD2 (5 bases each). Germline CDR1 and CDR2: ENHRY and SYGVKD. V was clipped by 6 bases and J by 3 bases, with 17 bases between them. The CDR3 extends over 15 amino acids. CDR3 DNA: TGTGCCATCAGCCAAGGGGAGAGCGGAAAAGAGACCCAGTACTTC. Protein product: CAISQGESGKETQYF.

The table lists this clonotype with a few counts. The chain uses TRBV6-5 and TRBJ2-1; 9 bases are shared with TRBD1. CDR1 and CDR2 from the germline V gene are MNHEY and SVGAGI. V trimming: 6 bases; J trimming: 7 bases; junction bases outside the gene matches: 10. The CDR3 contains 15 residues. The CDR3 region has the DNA TGTGCCAGCAGCGTCGGACAGGGGCTAGCGAATGAGCAGTTCTTC. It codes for CASSVGQGLANEQFF.

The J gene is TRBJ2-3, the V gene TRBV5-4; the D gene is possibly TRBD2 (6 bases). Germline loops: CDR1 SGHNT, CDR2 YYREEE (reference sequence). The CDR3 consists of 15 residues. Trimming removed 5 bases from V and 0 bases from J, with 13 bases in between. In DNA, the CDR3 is TGTGCCAGCAGGTCTGCGGGGATTAGCACAGATACGCAGTATTTT. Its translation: CASRSAGISTDTQYF.

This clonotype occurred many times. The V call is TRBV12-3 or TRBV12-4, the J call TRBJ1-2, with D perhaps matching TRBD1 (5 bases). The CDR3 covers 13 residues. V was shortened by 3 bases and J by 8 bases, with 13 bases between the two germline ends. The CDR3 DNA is TGTGCCAGCAGTTTCGAGGGGTCTCAGGGCTACACCTTC. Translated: CASSFEGSQGYTF.

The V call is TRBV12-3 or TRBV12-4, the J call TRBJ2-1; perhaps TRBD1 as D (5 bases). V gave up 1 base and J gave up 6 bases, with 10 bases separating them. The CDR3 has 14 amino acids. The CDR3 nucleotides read TGTGCCAGCAGTTTAGTAGGGCAGGGCAATGAGCAGTTCTTC. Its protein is CASSLVGQGNEQFF.

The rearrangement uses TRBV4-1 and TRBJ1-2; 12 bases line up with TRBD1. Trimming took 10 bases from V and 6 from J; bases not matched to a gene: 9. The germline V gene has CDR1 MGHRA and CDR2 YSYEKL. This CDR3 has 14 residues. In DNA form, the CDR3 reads TGCGCCACTTCGGGACAGGGGGCGGTTAATGGCTACACCTTC. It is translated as CATSGQGAVNGYTF.

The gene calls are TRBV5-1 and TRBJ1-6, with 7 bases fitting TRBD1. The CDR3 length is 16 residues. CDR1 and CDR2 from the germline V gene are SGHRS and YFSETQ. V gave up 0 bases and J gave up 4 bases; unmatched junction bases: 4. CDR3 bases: TGCGCCAGCAGCTTGGGGCTACAGGGGTATAATTCACCCCTCCACTTT. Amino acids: CASSLGLQGYNSPLHF. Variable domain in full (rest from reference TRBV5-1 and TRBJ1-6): KAGVTQTPRYLIKTRGQQVTLSCSPISGHRSVSWYQQTPGQGLQFLFEYFSETQRNKGNFPGRFSGRQFSNSRSEMNVSTLELGDSALYLCASSLGLQGYNSPLHFGNGTRLTVT.

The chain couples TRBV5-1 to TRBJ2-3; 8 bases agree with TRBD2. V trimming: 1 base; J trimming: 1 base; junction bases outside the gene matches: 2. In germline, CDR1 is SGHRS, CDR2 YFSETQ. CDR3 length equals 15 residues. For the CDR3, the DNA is TGCGCCAGCAGCTTGCCGGGGGGGGGCACAGATACGCAGTATTTT. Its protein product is CASSLPGGGTDTQYF.

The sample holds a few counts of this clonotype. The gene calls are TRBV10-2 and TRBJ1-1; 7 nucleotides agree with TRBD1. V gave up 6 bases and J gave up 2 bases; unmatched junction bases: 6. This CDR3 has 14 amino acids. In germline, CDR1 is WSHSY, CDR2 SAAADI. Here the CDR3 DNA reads TGCGCCAGCAGAATCGGGACAGACAACACTGAAGCTTTCTTT. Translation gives CASRIGTDNTEAFF.

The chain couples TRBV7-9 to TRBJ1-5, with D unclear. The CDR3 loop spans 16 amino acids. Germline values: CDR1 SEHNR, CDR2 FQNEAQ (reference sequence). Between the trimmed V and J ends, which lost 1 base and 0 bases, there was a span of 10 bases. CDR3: CASSLVTEYSNQPQHF. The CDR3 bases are TGTGCCAGCAGCTTAGTTACAGAGTATAGCAATCAGCCCCAGCATTTT.

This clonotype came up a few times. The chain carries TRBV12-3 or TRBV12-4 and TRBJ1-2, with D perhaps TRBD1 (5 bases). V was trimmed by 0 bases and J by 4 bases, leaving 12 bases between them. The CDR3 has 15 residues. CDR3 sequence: CASSLAQGTIYGYTF. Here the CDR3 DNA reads TGTGCCAGCAGTTTAGCCCAGGGAACGATCTATGGCTACACCTTC.

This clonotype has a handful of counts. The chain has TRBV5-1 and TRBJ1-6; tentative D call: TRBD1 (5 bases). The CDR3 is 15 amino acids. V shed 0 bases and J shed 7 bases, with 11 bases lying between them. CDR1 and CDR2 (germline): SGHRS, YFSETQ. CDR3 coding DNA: TGCGCCAGCAGCTTGGCCCCGGGGGGGAATTCACCCCTCCACTTT. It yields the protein CASSLAPGGNSPLHF. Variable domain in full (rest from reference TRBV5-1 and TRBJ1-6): KAGVTQTPRYLIKTRGQQVTLSCSPISGHRSVSWYQQTPGQGLQFLFEYFSETQRNKGNFPGRFSGRQFSNSRSEMNVSTLELGDSALYLCASSLAPGGNSPLHFGNGTRLTVT.

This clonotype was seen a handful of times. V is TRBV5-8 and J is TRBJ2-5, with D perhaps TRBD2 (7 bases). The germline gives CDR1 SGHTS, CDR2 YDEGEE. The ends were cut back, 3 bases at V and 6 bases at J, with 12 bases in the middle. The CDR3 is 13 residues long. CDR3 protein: CASSWEGVQTQYF. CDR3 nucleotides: TGTGCCAGCAGCTGGGAGGGGGTACAGACCCAGTACTTC.

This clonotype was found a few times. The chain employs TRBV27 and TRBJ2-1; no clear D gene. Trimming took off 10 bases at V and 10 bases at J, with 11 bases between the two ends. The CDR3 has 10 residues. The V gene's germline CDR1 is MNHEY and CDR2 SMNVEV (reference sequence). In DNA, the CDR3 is TGTGCCACCCTGTCGCGGGAGCAGTTCTTC. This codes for CATLSREQFF.